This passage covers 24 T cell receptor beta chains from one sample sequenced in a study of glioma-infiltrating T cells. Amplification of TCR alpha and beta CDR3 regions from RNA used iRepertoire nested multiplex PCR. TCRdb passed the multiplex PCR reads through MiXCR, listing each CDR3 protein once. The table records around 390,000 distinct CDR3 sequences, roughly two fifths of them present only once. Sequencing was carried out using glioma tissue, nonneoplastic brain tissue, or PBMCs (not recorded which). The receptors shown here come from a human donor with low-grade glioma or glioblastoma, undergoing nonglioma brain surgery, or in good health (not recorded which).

The CDR3 nucleotides are TGTGCCAGCCTATCAGGGGGCTTTCGAACCGGGGAGCTGTTTTTT. Translation: CASLSGGFRTGELFF. The J gene is TRBJ2-2, the V gene TRBV28; 8 nucleotides align to TRBD1. Trimming at V came to 8 bases and at J to 5 bases, leaving 10 bases not matched to a gene. The CDR3 extends over 15 amino acids. Looked up from germline, CDR1 is MDHEN and CDR2 is SYDVKM.

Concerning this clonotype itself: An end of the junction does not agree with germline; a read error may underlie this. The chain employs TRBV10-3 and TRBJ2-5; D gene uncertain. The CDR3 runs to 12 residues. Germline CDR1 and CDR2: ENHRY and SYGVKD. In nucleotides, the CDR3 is TGTGCCATCAGCGAGTGGGCCCGGACCCAGTACTTC. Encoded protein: CAISEWARTQYF.

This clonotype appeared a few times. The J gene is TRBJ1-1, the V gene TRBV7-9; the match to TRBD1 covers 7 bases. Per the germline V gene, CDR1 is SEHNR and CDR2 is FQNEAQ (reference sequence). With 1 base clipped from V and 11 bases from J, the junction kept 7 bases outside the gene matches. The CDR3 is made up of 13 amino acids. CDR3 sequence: CASSLEGGNTAFF. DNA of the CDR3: TGTGCCAGCAGCTTAGAAGGGGGCAATACGGCTTTCTTT.

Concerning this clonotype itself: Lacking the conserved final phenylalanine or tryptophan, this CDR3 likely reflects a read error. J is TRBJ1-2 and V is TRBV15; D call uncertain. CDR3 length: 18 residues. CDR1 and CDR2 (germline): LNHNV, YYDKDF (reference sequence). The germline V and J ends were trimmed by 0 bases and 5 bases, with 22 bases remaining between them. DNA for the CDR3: TGTGCCACCAGCAGAGATATGGCCGCCTTGGGGTTAATGTATGGCTACACCCTC. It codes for CATSRDMAALGLMYGYTL.

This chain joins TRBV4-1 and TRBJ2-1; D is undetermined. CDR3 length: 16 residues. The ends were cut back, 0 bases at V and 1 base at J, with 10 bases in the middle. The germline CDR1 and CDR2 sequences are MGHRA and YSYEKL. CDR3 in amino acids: CASSQDRPESYNEQFF. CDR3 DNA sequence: TGCGCCAGCAGCCAAGACCGTCCGGAGTCCTACAATGAGCAGTTCTTC.

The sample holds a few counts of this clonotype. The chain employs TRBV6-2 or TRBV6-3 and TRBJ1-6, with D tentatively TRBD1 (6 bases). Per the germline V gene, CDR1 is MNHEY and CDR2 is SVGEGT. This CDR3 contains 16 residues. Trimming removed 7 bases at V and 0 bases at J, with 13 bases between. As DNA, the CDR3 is TGTGCCAGCACCCCTAGGGGGGACTCCTATAATTCACCCCTCCACTTT. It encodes CASTPRGDSYNSPLHF.

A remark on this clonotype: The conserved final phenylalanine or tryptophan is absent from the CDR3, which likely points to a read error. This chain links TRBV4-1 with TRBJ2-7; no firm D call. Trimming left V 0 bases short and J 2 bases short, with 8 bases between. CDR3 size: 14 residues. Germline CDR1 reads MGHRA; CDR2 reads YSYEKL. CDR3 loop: CASSQDLVTYEQYL. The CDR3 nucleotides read TGCGCCAGCAGCCAAGATCTCGTTACCTACGAGCAGTACCTC.

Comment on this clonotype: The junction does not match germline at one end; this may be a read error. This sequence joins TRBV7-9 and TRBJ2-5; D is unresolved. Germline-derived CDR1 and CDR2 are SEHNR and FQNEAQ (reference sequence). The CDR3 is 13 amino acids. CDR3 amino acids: CANSTSGGETQYF. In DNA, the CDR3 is TGTGCCAACAGCACTTCTGGTGGGGAGACCCAGTACTTC.

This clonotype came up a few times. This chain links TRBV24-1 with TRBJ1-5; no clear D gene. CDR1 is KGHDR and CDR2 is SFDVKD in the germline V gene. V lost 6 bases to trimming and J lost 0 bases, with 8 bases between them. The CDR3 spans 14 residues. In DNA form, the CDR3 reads TGTGCCACCAGTCCGGGCCCTAGCAATCAGCCCCAGCATTTT. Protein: CATSPGPSNQPQHF.

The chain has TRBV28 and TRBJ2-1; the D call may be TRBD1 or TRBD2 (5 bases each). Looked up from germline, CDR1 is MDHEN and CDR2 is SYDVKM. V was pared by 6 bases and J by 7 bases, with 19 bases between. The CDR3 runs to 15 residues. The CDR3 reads CASSPLVGRWNEQFF. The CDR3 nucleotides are TGTGCCAGCAGCCCACTAGTGGGACGATGGAATGAGCAGTTCTTC.

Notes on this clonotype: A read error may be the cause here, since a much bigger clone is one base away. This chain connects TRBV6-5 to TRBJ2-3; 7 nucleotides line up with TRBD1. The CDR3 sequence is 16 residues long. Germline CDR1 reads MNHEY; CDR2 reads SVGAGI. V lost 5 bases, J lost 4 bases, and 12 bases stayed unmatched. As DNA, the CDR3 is TGTGCCAGCAGTCAACCCGGGACAGAGTACGCAGATACGCAGTATTTT. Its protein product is CASSQPGTEYADTQYF.

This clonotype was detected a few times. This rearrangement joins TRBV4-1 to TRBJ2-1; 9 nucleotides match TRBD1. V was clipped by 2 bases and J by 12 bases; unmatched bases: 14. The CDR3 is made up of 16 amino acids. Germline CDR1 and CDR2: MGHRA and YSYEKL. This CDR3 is CASSQRWDRDPRRQFF. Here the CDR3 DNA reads TGCGCCAGCAGCCAACGCTGGGACAGGGACCCACGGAGGCAGTTCTTC.

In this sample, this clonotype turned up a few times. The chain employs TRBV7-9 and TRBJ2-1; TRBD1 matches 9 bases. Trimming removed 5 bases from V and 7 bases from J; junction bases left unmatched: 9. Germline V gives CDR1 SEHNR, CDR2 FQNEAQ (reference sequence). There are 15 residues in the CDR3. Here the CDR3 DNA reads TGTGCCAGCAGCACCGGGACAGGGAGAAGGAATGAGCAGTTCTTC. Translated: CASSTGTGRRNEQFF. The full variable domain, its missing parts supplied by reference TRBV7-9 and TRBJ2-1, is DTGVSQNPRHKITKRGQNVTFRCDPISEHNRLYWYRQTLGQGPEFLTYFQNEAQLEKSRLLSDRFSAERPKGSFSTLEIQRTEQGDSAMYLCASSTGTGRRNEQFFGPGTRLTVL.

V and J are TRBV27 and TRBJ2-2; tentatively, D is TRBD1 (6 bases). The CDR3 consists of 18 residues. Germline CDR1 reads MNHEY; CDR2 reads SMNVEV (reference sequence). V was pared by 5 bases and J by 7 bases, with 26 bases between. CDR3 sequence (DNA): TGTGCCAGCAGTCCCGCCCGGGTTAGGGGGAGTTCGGACGGGGAGCTGTTTTTT. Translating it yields CASSPARVRGSSDGELFF.

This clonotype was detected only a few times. CDR3 region: CASAAGQNYGYTF. The CDR3 region has the DNA TGTGCCAGCGCCGCGGGACAAAACTATGGCTACACCTTC. The chain has TRBV6-2 or TRBV6-3 and TRBJ1-2, with D possibly being TRBD1 (6 bases). Germline CDR1 is MNHEY and CDR2 is SVGEGT. Trimming took 8 bases from V and 2 from J, leaving 12 bases between them. The CDR3 is made up of 13 amino acids.

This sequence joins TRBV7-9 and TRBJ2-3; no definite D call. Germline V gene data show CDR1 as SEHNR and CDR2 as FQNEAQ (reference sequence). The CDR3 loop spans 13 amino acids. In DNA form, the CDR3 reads TGTGCTGTGTCGAGAGGAGTAGGGGATACGCAGTATTTT. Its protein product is CAVSRGVGDTQYF.

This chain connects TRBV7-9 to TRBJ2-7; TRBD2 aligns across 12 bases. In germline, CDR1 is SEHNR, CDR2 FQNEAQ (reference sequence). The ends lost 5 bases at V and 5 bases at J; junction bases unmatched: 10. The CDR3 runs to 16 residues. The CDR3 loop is CASSQWTSGIFDEQYF. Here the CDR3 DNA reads TGTGCCAGCAGCCAATGGACTAGCGGGATTTTCGACGAGCAGTACTTC.

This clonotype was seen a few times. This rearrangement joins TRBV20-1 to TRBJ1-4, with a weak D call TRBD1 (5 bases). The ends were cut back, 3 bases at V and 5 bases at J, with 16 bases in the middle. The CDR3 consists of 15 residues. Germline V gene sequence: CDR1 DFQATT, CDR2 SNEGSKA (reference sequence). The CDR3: CSASPRERRNEKLFF. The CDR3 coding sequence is TGCAGTGCTAGCCCCAGGGAACGGAGGAATGAAAAACTGTTTTTT.

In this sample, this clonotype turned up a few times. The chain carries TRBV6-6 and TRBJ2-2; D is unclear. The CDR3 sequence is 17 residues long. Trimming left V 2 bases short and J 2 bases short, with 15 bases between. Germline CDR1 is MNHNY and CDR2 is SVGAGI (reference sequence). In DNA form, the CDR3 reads TGTGCCAGCAGTTACACCGCCTTTGACATAAACACCGGGGAGCTGTTTTTT. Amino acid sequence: CASSYTAFDINTGELFF.

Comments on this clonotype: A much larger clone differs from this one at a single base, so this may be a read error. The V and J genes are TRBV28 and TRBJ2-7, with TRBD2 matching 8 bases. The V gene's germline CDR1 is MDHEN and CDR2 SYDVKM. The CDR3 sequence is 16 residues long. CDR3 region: CASSLSGGRNLYDQYF. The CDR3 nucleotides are TGTGCCAGCAGTTTATCGGGCGGGAGGAACCTCTACGATCAGTACTTC.

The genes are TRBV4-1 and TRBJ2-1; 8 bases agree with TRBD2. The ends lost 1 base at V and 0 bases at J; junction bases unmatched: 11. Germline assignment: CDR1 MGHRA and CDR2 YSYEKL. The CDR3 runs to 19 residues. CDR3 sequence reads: CASSQGAGGKGNSYNEQFF. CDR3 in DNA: TGCGCCAGCAGCCAAGGGGCGGGAGGAAAGGGGAACTCCTACAATGAGCAGTTCTTC.

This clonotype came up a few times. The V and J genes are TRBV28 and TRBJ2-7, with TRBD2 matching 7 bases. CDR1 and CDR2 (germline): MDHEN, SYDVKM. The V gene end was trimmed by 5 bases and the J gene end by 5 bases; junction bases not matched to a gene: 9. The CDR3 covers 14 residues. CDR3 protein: CASSPGGLVDEQYF. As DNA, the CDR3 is TGTGCCAGCAGTCCGGGGGGTCTTGTGGACGAGCAGTACTTC.

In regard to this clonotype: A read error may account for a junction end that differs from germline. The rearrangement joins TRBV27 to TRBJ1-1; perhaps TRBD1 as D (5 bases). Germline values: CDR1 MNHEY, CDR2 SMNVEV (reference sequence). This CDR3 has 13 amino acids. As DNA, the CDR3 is TGTGCCAGCAGTTCAGACAGTGGCACTGAAGCTCTCTTT. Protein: CASSSDSGTEALF.

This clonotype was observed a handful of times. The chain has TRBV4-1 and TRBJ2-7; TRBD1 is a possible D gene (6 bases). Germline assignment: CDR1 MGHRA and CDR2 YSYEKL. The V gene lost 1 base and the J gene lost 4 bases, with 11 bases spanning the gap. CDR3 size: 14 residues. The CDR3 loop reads CASSQVRGRYEQYF. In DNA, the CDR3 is TGCGCCAGCAGCCAAGTCAGGGGCAGGTACGAGCAGTACTTC.